Shown below are 9 T cell receptor beta chains from a single sample sequenced in a study of blood T cell repertoires in COVID-19. TCRdb's table, derived via immunoSEQ multiplex PCR, lists solely in-frame clones and lacks some. The sample has under 85,000 clones, roughly 80% seen once; the top ten hold 6.9%. The sequencing sample was made of peripheral blood. The receptor source for this set is a young man with COVID-19, enrolled during active disease.

The CDR3 coding sequence is TGTGCCAGCAGCCCGGGACTAGCGGGGGGGCGCACAGATACGCAGTATTTT. Amino acids: CASSPGLAGGRTDTQYF. The chain links TRBV5-4 to TRBJ2-3, with 16 bases fitting TRBD2. The V segment lost 4 bases and the J segment 1 base; nucleotides outside the gene matches: 3. The CDR3 sequence is 17 residues long. CDR1 and CDR2 (germline): SGHNT, YYREEE (reference sequence).

The chain carries TRBV30 and TRBJ1-5; the D is unclear. CDR3 length: 12 amino acids. Germline assignment: CDR1 GTSNPN and CDR2 SVGIG (reference sequence). The V end lost 4 bases, the J end lost 2 bases, and 6 bases lay between the germline ends. The CDR3 loop is CAWNRGNQPQHF. The DNA for the CDR3 is TGTGCCTGGAACCGGGGCAATCAGCCCCAGCATTTT. The variable domain in full, completed from reference TRBV30 and TRBJ1-5, reads SQTIHQWPATLVQPVGSPLSLECTVEGTSNPNLYWYRQAAGRGLQLLFYSVGIGQISSEVPQNLSASRPQDRQFILSSKKLLLSDSGFYLCAWNRGNQPQHFGDGTRLSIL.

The chain has TRBV2 and TRBJ2-5, with a possible D match to TRBD1 (5 bases). Deletions cut 6 bases from V and 5 bases from J, with 13 bases between. CDR1 SNHLY and CDR2 FYNNEI come from the germline V gene. The CDR3 is made up of 13 amino acids. CDR3 in amino acids: CASSEDTDETQYF. The CDR3 DNA sequence: TGTGCCAGCAGCGAGGACACGGACGAGACCCAGTACTTC.

The chain links TRBV28 to TRBJ2-3; 8 bases line up with TRBD1. The ends lost 5 bases at V and 2 bases at J; junction bases unmatched: 3. CDR1 is MDHEN and CDR2 is SYDVKM in the germline V gene. The CDR3 has 14 residues. The CDR3 reads CASSRQGSTDTQYF. The CDR3 DNA sequence: TGTGCCAGCAGTCGACAGGGGTCCACAGATACGCAGTATTTT.

The rearrangement uses TRBV27 and TRBJ1-1, with 9 bases that match TRBD1. Germline CDR1 and CDR2: MNHEY and SMNVEV (reference sequence). Losses at the gene ends were 6 bases for V and 4 bases for J; bases not matched to a gene: 6. This CDR3 contains 14 residues. Here the CDR3 reads CASRLSQGATEAFF. For the CDR3, the DNA is TGTGCCAGCAGACTATCACAGGGGGCCACTGAAGCTTTCTTT.

Worth noting for this clone: Additional DNA sequences in this sample encode the identical CDR3. The chain has TRBV28 and TRBJ2-7, with no clear D. Germline V gene sequence: CDR1 MDHEN, CDR2 SYDVKM. With 4 bases removed from V and 5 bases from J, the gap between germline ends came to 6 bases. The CDR3 loop spans 11 amino acids. The CDR3 DNA reads as TGTGCCAGCAGTTCTCTTGACGAGCAGTACTTC. It is translated as CASSSLDEQYF.

CDR3 protein: CASSSLQANEQFF. DNA for the CDR3: TGTGCCAGCAGCTCCTTACAGGCCAATGAGCAGTTCTTC. The rearrangement links TRBV7-9 to TRBJ2-1; a weak D match, TRBD1 (5 bases). There are 13 residues in the CDR3. Germline V gene data show CDR1 as SEHNR and CDR2 as FQNEAQ (reference sequence). With 4 bases removed from V and 6 bases from J, the gap between germline ends came to 10 bases.

This sequence joins TRBV19 and TRBJ2-7; 8 bases are a match to TRBD1. Germline loops: CDR1 LNHDA, CDR2 SQIVND (reference sequence). V was clipped by 4 bases and J by 3 bases; unmatched bases: 2. The CDR3 is made up of 13 amino acids. The CDR3 DNA sequence: TGTGCCAGTAGTACGACAGGGGTCTACGAGCAGTACTTC. Encoded protein: CASSTTGVYEQYF.

V is TRBV6-2 or TRBV6-3 and J is TRBJ2-1; 7 bases agree with TRBD2. Trimming took 6 bases from V and 4 from J; bases not matched to a gene: 12. The CDR3 length is 16 residues. The V gene's germline CDR1 is MNHEY and CDR2 SVGEGT. The CDR3 DNA is TGTGCCAGCAGCGACTCGCGGGAGAGCGGGTACAATGAGCAGTTCTTC. Its protein product is CASSDSRESGYNEQFF.